The next 22 T cell receptor beta chains were all read from a single sample in a study of blood T cell repertoires in COVID-19. Repertoires were generated with immunoSEQ multiplex PCR, while TCRdb's copy carries only in-frame clones and drops some. The sample lists tens of thousands of clones, about four fifths seen once, with roughly 27% in the top ten. Sequencing was carried out using peripheral blood. These receptors all stem from a human donor in a cohort sampled during active COVID-19.

The chain employs TRBV7-9 and TRBJ2-1; 9 nucleotides line up with TRBD1. V gave up 3 bases and J gave up 5 bases; unmatched junction bases: 8. The CDR3 totals 16 residues. Germline lookup yields CDR1 SEHNR and CDR2 FQNEAQ (reference sequence). The CDR3 sequence is CASSLVSGTGNNEQFF. The CDR3 DNA follows: TGTGCCAGCAGCTTGGTGTCAGGGACAGGGAACAATGAGCAGTTCTTC.

V gene TRBV3-1 (or the pseudogene TRBV3-2) combines with J gene TRBJ2-5; tentative D call: TRBD2 (6 bases). Trimming removed 0 bases at V and 3 bases at J, with 14 bases between. Germline CDR1 and CDR2: LGHDT and YNNKEL (reference sequence). The CDR3 sequence is 16 residues long. The CDR3 region has the DNA TGTGCCAGCAGCCAAGAAAGAGTTAGCGGCAAAGAGACCCAGTACTTC. This codes for CASSQERVSGKETQYF.

This sequence joins TRBV27 and TRBJ2-5; possibly TRBD1 for D (6 bases). This CDR3 contains 13 residues. CDR1 MNHEY and CDR2 SMNVEV come from the germline V gene (reference sequence). Trimming pared 6 bases from V and 5 bases from J, leaving 13 bases between. CDR3 loop: CASSPTGPETQYF. CDR3 nucleotide sequence: TGTGCCAGCAGCCCCACAGGGCCCGAGACCCAGTACTTC.

The genes are TRBV10-3 and TRBJ2-1, with 13 bases identical to TRBD2. The germline CDR1 and CDR2 sequences are ENHRY and SYGVKD. Losses at the gene ends were 6 bases for V and 5 bases for J; bases not matched to a gene: 4. This CDR3 is built from 15 residues. The chain's CDR3 is CAISPGTSGNNEQFF. CDR3 coding DNA: TGTGCCATCAGCCCGGGGACTAGCGGGAACAATGAGCAGTTCTTC.

The chain carries TRBV28 and TRBJ2-7; D possibly corresponds to TRBD1 (6 bases). CDR3 length equals 15 residues. Trimming pared 6 bases from V and 3 bases from J, leaving 18 bases between. The V gene's germline CDR1 is MDHEN and CDR2 SYDVKM. The CDR3 protein is CASSSPGQGFYEQYF. The CDR3, as DNA: TGTGCCAGCAGCTCTCCGGGACAAGGATTCTACGAGCAGTACTTC.

This clone was observed a few times. This chain uses TRBV7-2 with TRBJ1-1, with D maybe TRBD1 (5 bases). This CDR3 is 14 amino acids long. The V end was cut by 3 bases, the J end by 2 bases, with 10 bases between. Germline CDR1 reads SGHTA; CDR2 reads FQGNSA. CDR3 in amino acids: CASSFWGGNTEAFF. The CDR3 DNA reads as TGTGCCAGCAGCTTTTGGGGGGGAAACACTGAAGCTTTCTTT. The complete variable domain, with remaining parts taken from reference TRBV7-2 and TRBJ1-1, reads GAGVSQSPSNKVTEKGKDVELRCDPISGHTALYWYRQSLGQGLEFLIYFQGNSAPDKSGLPSDRFSAERTGGSVSTLTIQRTQQEDSAVYLCASSFWGGNTEAFFGQGTRLTVV.

V is TRBV7-6 and J is TRBJ2-2; 8 nucleotides match TRBD2. Germline CDR1 SGHVS, CDR2 FNYEAQ. The CDR3 consists of 15 residues. The ends lost 3 bases at V and 0 bases at J; junction bases unmatched: 0. The CDR3 is CASSFSGTNTGELFF. The CDR3 nucleotides are TGTGCCAGCAGCTTTAGCGGGACGAACACCGGGGAGCTGTTTTTT.

This clone was seen a single time. The chain employs TRBV11-1 and TRBJ2-7; D gene ambiguous. The CDR3 has 13 amino acids. Germline CDR1 is SGHAT and CDR2 is FQDESV (reference sequence). V lost 3 bases and J lost 3, with 9 bases in between. CDR3 coding DNA: TGTGCCAGCAGCTTGGCTCAGAACTACGAGCAGTACTTC. This gives the protein CASSLAQNYEQYF.

The chain recombines TRBV29-1 with TRBJ1-1, with D hard to call. The CDR3 contains 12 residues. Trimming removed 7 bases from V and 1 base from J, with 10 bases in between. In germline, CDR1 is SQVTM, CDR2 ANQGSEA. The CDR3 coding sequence is TGCAGCGAGCGGACGTGGAACACTGAAGCTTTCTTT. Its translation: CSERTWNTEAFF.

The chain is built from TRBV29-1 and TRBJ1-3; D is unresolved. V was trimmed by 5 bases and J by 11 bases, leaving 16 bases between them. The CDR3 has 12 amino acids. CDR1 and CDR2 (germline): SQVTM, ANQGSEA. The CDR3 DNA follows: TGCAGCGTTATCGGCCTCCCCGGGGCCATATATTTT. This sequence encodes CSVIGLPGAIYF.

The chain recombines TRBV11-3 with TRBJ2-3; possibly TRBD2 for D (6 bases). Germline CDR1 and CDR2: SGHNT and YENEEA. This CDR3 contains 14 residues. Trimming stripped 7 bases from V and 8 bases from J, with 19 bases between. CDR3 in amino acids: CASTYSGSPRTQYF. The CDR3 DNA sequence: TGTGCCAGCACCTATAGCGGTTCCCCCCGTACGCAGTATTTT.

The chain is built from TRBV4-1 and TRBJ2-2; tentatively, D is TRBD1 (6 bases). This CDR3 region has 15 residues. V dropped 3 bases and J dropped 6 bases, with 14 bases sitting between them. Germline V CDR1 and CDR2: MGHRA, YSYEKL. The CDR3 DNA sequence: TGCGCCAGCAGCCATGACAGGTCAAGGGCCGGGGAGCTGTTTTTT. Protein product: CASSHDRSRAGELFF.

The chain is built from TRBV29-1 and TRBJ1-1; D is possibly TRBD1 (6 bases). From germline, CDR1 is SQVTM and CDR2 ANQGSEA. V gave up 4 bases and J gave up 5 bases, with 17 bases separating them. The CDR3 loop spans 14 amino acids. The CDR3 sequence: CSVGQGGAPTEAFF. The CDR3 DNA follows: TGCAGCGTTGGGCAAGGGGGGGCTCCAACTGAAGCTTTCTTT. Filled out from reference TRBV29-1 and TRBJ1-1, the complete variable domain reads SAVISQKPSRDICQRGTSLTIQCQVDSQVTMMFWYRQQPGQSLTLIATANQGSEATYESGFVIDKFPISRPNLTFSTLTVSNMSPEDSSIYLCSVGQGGAPTEAFFGQGTRLTVV.

A word on this clone: The same CDR3 arises from other DNA sequences in this sample as well. The chain is built from TRBV18 and TRBJ1-2, with D possibly TRBD1 on 5 matching bases. Trimming pared 0 bases from V and 2 bases from J, leaving 7 bases between. Germline CDR1 reads KGHSH; CDR2 reads LQKENI. There are 14 residues in the CDR3. CDR3 loop: CASSPPDTNYGYTF. CDR3 nucleotide sequence: TGTGCCAGCTCACCACCGGACACCAACTATGGCTACACCTTC.

The chain has TRBV5-5 and TRBJ1-4; no clear D. The CDR3 contains 14 residues. In germline, CDR1 is SGHKS, CDR2 YYEKEE (reference sequence). V lost 1 base and J lost 0, with 4 bases in between. This chain's CDR3 is CASSLTATNEKLFF. The DNA of the CDR3 is TGTGCCAGCAGCTTGACAGCAACTAATGAAAAACTGTTTTTT.

This sequence joins TRBV6-5 and TRBJ1-4; no clear D. Looked up from germline, CDR1 is MNHEY and CDR2 is SVGAGI. The CDR3 consists of 14 residues. V lost 9 bases to trimming and J lost 3 bases, with 14 bases between them. The CDR3, as DNA: TGTGCCAGTGCCACCCGGAGAGCTAATGAAAAACTGTTTTTT. This codes for CASATRRANEKLFF.

This clone has more than one count but fewer than ten. V and J are TRBV3-1 (or the pseudogene TRBV3-2) and TRBJ1-2; D is perhaps TRBD1 (5 bases). The germline CDR1 and CDR2 sequences are LGHDT and YNNKEL (reference sequence). This CDR3 has 14 amino acids. Trimming stripped 2 bases from V and 8 bases from J, with 15 bases between. The CDR3 nucleotides are TGTGCCAGCAGCCAAAGCGGGGGAATAAGGGGCTACACCTTC. This translates into CASSQSGGIRGYTF.

The genes are TRBV7-3 and TRBJ2-1; the match to TRBD1 covers 10 bases. V lost 5 bases, J lost 4 bases, and 5 bases stayed unmatched. The length of the CDR3 is 15 residues. Germline V gene data show CDR1 as SGHTA and CDR2 as FQGTGA. CDR3 sequence: CASSKDRGTYNEQFF. CDR3 bases: TGTGCCAGCAGCAAGGACAGGGGGACTTACAATGAGCAGTTCTTC.

The CDR3 DNA sequence: TGTGCCAGCAGTTACTCTTTAGTACAGGGAGGGGAGTTCTTC. This sequence encodes CASSYSLVQGGEFF. The gene calls are TRBV6-2 or TRBV6-3 and TRBJ2-1; perhaps TRBD2 as D (7 bases). V was pared by 0 bases and J by 14 bases, with 17 bases between. The CDR3 contains 14 residues. The V gene's germline CDR1 is MNHEY and CDR2 SVGEGT.

CDR3 coding DNA: TGTGCCAGCAGCTTAGTTGGACAGAGCTCCTACGAGCAGTACTTC. Protein sequence: CASSLVGQSSYEQYF. V is TRBV7-2 and J is TRBJ2-7, with D possibly being TRBD1 (6 bases). This CDR3 comprises 15 residues. Per the germline V gene, CDR1 is SGHTA and CDR2 is FQGNSA. Between the trimmed V and J ends, which lost 1 base and 0 bases, there was a span of 10 bases.

The V call is TRBV3-1 (or the pseudogene TRBV3-2), the J call TRBJ2-3; D possibly corresponds to TRBD2 (5 bases). CDR3 size: 14 residues. Germline V gene lookup returns CDR1 LGHDT and CDR2 YNNKEL (reference sequence). V shed 3 bases and J shed 5 bases, with 12 bases lying between them. The CDR3 is CASSHSGRGDTQYF. The DNA of the CDR3 is TGTGCCAGCAGCCACAGCGGAAGAGGAGATACGCAGTATTTT.

The chain recombines TRBV19 with TRBJ2-5; TRBD2 agrees at 15 bases. This CDR3 spans 17 amino acids. The V segment lost 3 bases and the J segment 7 bases; nucleotides outside the gene matches: 9. CDR1 is LNHDA and CDR2 is SQIVND in the germline V gene (reference sequence). The CDR3 nucleotides are TGTGCCAGTAGTATTGGGACTAGCGGGGGGCCATCCGGGACCCAGTACTTC. Its translation: CASSIGTSGGPSGTQYF.